The 3 T cell receptor beta chains given below trace back to one sample, sequenced in a study of blood T cells in healthy people across ages. PCR was performed a second time for 7 to 11 cycles using a sample-barcoded 5' primer and a J-beta primer mix. MiXCR, applied by TCRdb to the 5' RACE reads, yields one record per CDR3 protein. The sample includes about a million distinct CDR3 sequences, around 54% seen only once; the top ten take roughly a fifth. Source material: blood. The receptors were gathered from a woman in her fifties or sixties in good health.

This clonotype was recorded many times. The genes are TRBV12-3 or TRBV12-4 and TRBJ2-5; no firm D call. The V and J ends lost 5 bases and 2 bases respectively, with 12 bases between them. The CDR3 has 14 residues. The chain's CDR3 is CASSTLTGQETQYF. Written as DNA, the CDR3 is TGTGCCAGCAGTACCCTGACTGGGCAAGAGACCCAGTACTTC.

This clonotype was observed a few times. This sequence joins TRBV11-2 and TRBJ2-3; no reliable D call. Trimming shortened V by 5 bases and J by 2 bases, and 14 bases separated the two germline ends. The CDR3 covers 15 residues. Germline assignment: CDR1 SGHAT and CDR2 FQNNGV. CDR3 nucleotide sequence: TGTGCCAGCAGCCCCTACACGGGCATCACAGATACGCAGTATTTT. Encoded protein: CASSPYTGITDTQYF.

The rearrangement links TRBV3-1 to TRBJ2-7, with D possibly matching TRBD2 (7 bases). The V end lost 3 bases, the J end lost 5 bases, and 14 bases lay between the germline ends. The CDR3 consists of 14 residues. Germline assignment: CDR1 LGHDT and CDR2 YNNKEL (reference sequence). This CDR3 is CASSQRGGDHEQYF. In DNA, the CDR3 is TGTGCCAGCAGCCAGCGAGGGGGGGACCACGAGCAGTACTTC.